What follows describes a single TCR beta chain. Its antigen is as yet unknown. Profiled with immunoSEQ multiplex PCR; TCRdb holds only in-frame clones, not every one. The data show 30,000 to 40,000 clones, nearly 85% seen once. The data originate from a study of lymphopenia after photon versus proton radiotherapy. Study results and caveats: Under photons, naive T cells and diversity fell while effector/memory populations rose. Post-nadir diversity loss with photons came from oligoclonal expansion, particularly CD8+ Temra cells.

Germline lookup yields CDR1 SNHLY and CDR2 FYNNEI. The germline V and J ends were trimmed by 4 bases and 3 bases, with 10 bases remaining between them. CDR3 size: 13 residues. This sequence originates from a woman between 65 and 79 years old with pancreatic cancer. The specimen comprised peripheral blood, sampled from a patient treated with proton-based radiotherapy. V is TRBV2 and J is TRBJ2-7; D gene unclear. The CDR3 here is CASSGVAIYEQYF. The DNA for the CDR3 is TGTGCCAGCAGTGGGGTTGCCATCTACGAGCAGTACTTC.